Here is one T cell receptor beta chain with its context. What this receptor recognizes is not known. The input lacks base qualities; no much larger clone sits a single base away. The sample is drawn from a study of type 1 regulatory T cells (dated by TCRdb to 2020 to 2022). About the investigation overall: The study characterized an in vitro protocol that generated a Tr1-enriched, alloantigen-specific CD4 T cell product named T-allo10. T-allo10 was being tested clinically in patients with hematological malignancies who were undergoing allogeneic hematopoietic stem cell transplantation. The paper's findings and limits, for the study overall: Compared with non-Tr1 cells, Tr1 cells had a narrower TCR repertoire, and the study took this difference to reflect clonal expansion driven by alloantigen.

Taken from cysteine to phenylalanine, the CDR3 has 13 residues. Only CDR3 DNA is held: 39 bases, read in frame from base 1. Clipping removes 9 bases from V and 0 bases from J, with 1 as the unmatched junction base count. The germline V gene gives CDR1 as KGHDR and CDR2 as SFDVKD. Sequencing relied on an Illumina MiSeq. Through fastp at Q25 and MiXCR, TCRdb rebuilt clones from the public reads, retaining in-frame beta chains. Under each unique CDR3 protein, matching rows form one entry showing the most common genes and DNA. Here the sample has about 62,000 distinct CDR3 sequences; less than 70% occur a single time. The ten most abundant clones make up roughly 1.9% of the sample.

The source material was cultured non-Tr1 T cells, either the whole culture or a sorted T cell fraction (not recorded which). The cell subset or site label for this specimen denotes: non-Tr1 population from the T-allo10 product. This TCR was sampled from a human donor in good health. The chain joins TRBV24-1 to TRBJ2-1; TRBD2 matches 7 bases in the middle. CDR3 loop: CATERDSYNEQFF. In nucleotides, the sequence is TGTGCCACCGAGCGGGACTCCTACAATGAGCAGTTCTTC.